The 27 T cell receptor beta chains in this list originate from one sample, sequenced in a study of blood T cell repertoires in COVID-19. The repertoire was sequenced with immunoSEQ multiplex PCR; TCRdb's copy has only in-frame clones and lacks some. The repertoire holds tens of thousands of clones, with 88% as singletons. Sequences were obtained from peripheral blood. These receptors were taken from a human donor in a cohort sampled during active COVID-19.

The CDR3 here is CASSPRTGSTQYF. CDR3 bases: TGTGCCAGCAGCCCCCGGACCGGGAGTACGCAGTATTTT. This chain connects TRBV11-2 to TRBJ2-3; possible D gene TRBD2, 6 bases. CDR1 and CDR2 (germline): SGHAT, FQNNGV. V was cut by 5 bases and J by 8 bases, with 14 bases left in between. This CDR3 comprises 13 residues. Full variable domain (rest looked up from reference TRBV11-2 and TRBJ2-3): EAGVAQSPRYKIIEKRQSVAFWCNPISGHATLYWYQQILGQGPKLLIQFQNNGVVDDSQLPKDRFSAERLKGVDSTLKIQPAKLEDSAVYLCASSPRTGSTQYFGPGTRLTVL.

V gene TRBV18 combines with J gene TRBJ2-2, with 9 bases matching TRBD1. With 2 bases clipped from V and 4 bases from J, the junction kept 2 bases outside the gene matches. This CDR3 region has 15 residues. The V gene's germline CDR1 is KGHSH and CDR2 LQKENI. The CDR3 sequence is CASSPGTGITGELFF. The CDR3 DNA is TGTGCCAGCTCACCAGGGACAGGGATCACCGGGGAGCTGTTTTTT.

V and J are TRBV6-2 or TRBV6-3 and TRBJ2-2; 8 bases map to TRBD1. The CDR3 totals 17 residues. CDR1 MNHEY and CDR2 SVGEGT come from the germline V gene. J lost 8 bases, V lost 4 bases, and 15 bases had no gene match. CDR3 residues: CASSSNAGQGPTGELFF. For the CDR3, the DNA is TGTGCCAGCAGTTCTAACGCCGGACAGGGACCGACGGGGGAGCTGTTTTTT.

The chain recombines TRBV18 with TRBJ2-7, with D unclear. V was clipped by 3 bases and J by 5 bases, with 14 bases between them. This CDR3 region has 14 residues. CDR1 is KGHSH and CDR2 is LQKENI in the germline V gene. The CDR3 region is CASSPDSLRDEQYF. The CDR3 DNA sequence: TGTGCCAGCTCACCGGATAGCTTAAGAGACGAGCAGTACTTC.

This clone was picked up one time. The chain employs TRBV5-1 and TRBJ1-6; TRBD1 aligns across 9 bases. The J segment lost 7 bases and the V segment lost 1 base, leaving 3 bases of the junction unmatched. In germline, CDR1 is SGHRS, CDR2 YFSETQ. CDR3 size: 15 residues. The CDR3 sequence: CASSLPGTGNSPLHF. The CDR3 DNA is TGCGCCAGCAGCTTGCCCGGGACAGGGAATTCACCCCTCCACTTT.

CDR3 protein: CASSLGTSGRGNEQYF. The CDR3 DNA sequence: TGCGCCAGCAGCTTGGGGACTAGCGGGAGGGGCAACGAGCAGTACTTC. The chain joins TRBV5-1 to TRBJ2-7, with TRBD2 matching 15 bases. This CDR3 region has 16 residues. Germline lookup yields CDR1 SGHRS and CDR2 YFSETQ. The V and J ends lost 0 bases and 5 bases, in that order; junction bases with no gene match: 3.

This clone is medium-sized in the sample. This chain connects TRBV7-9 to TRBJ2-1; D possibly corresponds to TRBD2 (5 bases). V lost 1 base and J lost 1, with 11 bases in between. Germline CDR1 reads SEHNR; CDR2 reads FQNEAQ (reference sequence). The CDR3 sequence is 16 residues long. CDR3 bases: TGTGCCAGCAGCTTAGGCGTCGGGAATTCCTACAATGAGCAGTTCTTC. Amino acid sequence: CASSLGVGNSYNEQFF.

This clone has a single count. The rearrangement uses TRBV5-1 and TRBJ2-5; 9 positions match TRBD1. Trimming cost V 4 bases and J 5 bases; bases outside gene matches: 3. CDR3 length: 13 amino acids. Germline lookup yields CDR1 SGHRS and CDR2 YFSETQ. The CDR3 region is CASSLDRGETQYF. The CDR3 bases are TGCGCCAGCAGCCTGGACAGGGGTGAGACCCAGTACTTC.

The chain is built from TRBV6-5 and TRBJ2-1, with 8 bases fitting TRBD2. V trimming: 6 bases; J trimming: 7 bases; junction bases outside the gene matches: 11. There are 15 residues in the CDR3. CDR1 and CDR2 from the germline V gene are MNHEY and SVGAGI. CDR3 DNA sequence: TGTGCCAGCAGCCGGGTCGCCGGGACTAGGAATGAGCAGTTCTTC. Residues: CASSRVAGTRNEQFF.

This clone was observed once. CDR3 loop: CASSAGQGAGGNTIYF. The DNA of the CDR3 is TGTGCCAGCAGCGCTGGACAGGGGGCTGGTGGAAACACCATATATTTT. The rearrangement links TRBV2 to TRBJ1-3, with 11 bases lining up with TRBD1. The CDR3 extends over 16 amino acids. Germline CDR1 is SNHLY and CDR2 is FYNNEI. The V gene end was trimmed by 6 bases and the J gene end by 3 bases; junction bases not matched to a gene: 7. Using reference TRBV2 and TRBJ1-3 for the parts outside the CDR3, the full variable domain is EPEVTQTPSHQVTQMGQEVILRCVPISNHLYFYWYRQILGQKVEFLVSFYNNEISEKSEIFDDQFSVERPDGSNFTLKIRSTKLEDSAMYFCASSAGQGAGGNTIYFGEGSWLTVV.

CDR3: CAWSGHDLNTEAFF. CDR3 nucleotide sequence: TGTGCCTGGAGTGGCCACGACTTGAACACTGAAGCTTTCTTT. The chain links TRBV30 to TRBJ1-1; no definite D call. CDR1 is GTSNPN, CDR2 SVGIG, per germline (reference sequence). This CDR3 comprises 14 residues. The V end lost 1 base, the J end lost 0 bases, and 9 bases lay between the germline ends. Looking up the rest from reference TRBV30 and TRBJ1-1 gives the full variable domain: SQTIHQWPATLVQPVGSPLSLECTVEGTSNPNLYWYRQAAGRGLQLLFYSVGIGQISSEVPQNLSASRPQDRQFILSSKKLLLSDSGFYLCAWSGHDLNTEAFFGQGTRLTVV.

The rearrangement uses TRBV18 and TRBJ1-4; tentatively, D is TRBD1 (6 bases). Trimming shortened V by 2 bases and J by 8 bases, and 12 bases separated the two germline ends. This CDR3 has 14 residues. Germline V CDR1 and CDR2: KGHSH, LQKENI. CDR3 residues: CASSPVTGSEKLFF. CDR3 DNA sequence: TGTGCCAGCTCACCAGTTACAGGGTCAGAAAAACTGTTTTTT.

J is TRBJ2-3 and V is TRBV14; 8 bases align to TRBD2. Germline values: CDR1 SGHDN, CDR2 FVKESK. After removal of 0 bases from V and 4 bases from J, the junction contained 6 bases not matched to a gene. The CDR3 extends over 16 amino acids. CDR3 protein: CASSQDHGRVADTQYF. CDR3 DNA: TGTGCCAGCAGCCAAGATCACGGGAGGGTTGCAGATACGCAGTATTTT.

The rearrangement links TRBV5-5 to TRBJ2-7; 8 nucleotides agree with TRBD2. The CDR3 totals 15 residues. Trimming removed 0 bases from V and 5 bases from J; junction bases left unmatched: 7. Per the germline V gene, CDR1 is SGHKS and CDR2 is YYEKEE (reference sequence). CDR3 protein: CASSLVGSGGNEQYF. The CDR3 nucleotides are TGTGCCAGCAGCTTGGTGGGTTCGGGGGGGAACGAGCAGTACTTC.

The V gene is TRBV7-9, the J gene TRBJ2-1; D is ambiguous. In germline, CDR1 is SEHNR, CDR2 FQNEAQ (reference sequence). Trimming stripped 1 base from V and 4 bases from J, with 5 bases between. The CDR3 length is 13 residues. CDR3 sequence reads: CASSLVRYNEQFF. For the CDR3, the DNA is TGTGCCAGCAGCTTAGTCCGTTACAATGAGCAGTTCTTC. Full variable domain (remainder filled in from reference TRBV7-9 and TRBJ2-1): DTGVSQNPRHKITKRGQNVTFRCDPISEHNRLYWYRQTLGQGPEFLTYFQNEAQLEKSRLLSDRFSAERPKGSFSTLEIQRTEQGDSAMYLCASSLVRYNEQFFGPGTRLTVL.

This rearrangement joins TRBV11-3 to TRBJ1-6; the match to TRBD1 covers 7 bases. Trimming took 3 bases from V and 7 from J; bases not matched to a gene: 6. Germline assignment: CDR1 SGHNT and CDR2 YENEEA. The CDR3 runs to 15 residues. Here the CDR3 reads CASSLGDSPNSPLHF. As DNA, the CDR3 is TGTGCCAGCAGCTTGGGGGACAGCCCAAATTCACCCCTCCACTTT.

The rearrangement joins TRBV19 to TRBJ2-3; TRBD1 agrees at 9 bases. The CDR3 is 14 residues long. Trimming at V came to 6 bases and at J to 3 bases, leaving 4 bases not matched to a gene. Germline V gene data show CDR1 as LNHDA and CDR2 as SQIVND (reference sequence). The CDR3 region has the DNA TGTGCCAGTAGCCCGGGACAGGGAACAGATACGCAGTATTTT. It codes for CASSPGQGTDTQYF.

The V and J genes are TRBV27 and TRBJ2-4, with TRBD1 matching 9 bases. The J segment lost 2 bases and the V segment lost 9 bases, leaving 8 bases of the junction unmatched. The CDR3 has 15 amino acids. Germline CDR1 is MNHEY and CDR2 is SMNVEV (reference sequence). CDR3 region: CASWDREVPKNIQYF. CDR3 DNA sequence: TGTGCCAGTTGGGACAGGGAGGTGCCCAAAAACATTCAGTACTTC.

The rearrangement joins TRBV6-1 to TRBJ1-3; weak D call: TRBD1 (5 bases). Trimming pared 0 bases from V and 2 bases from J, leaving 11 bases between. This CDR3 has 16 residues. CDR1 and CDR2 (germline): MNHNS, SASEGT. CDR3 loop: CASSEAQGSAGNTIYF. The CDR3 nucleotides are TGTGCCAGCAGTGAAGCTCAGGGTTCTGCTGGAAACACCATATATTTT.

DNA of the CDR3: TGCAGCGTTGAGGTAGGACTAGCGGGCCTCAGCTCCTACAATGAGCAGTTCTTC. It yields the protein CSVEVGLAGLSSYNEQFF. V is TRBV29-1 and J is TRBJ2-1, with 11 bases that match TRBD2. This CDR3 comprises 18 residues. V gave up 3 bases and J gave up 0 bases; unmatched junction bases: 10. Germline V gene lookup returns CDR1 SQVTM and CDR2 ANQGSEA.

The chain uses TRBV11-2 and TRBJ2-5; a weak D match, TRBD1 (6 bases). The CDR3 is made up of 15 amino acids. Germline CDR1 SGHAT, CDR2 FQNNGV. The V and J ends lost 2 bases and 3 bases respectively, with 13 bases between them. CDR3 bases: TGTGCCAGCAGCTTAAAAGTACAGGGAGAAGAGACCCAGTACTTC. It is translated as CASSLKVQGEETQYF.

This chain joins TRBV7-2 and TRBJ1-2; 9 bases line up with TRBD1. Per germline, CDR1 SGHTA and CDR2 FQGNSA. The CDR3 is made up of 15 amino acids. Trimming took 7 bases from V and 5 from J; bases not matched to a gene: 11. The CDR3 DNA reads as TGTGCCAGCACCCAATTCGCGGACAGGGGTTATGGCTACACCTTC. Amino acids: CASTQFADRGYGYTF.

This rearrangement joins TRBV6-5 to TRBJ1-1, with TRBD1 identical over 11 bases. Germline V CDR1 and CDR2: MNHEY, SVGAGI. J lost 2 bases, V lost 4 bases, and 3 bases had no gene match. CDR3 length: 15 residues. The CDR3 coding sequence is TGTGCCAGCAGTTGGGGGACAGGGGGAAACACTGAAGCTTTCTTT. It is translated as CASSWGTGGNTEAFF.

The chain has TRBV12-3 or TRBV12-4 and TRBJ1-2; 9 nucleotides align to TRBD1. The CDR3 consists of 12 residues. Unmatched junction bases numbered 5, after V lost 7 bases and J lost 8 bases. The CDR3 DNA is TGTGCCAGCAACACAGGGGGCCTCGGCTACACCTTC. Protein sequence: CASNTGGLGYTF.

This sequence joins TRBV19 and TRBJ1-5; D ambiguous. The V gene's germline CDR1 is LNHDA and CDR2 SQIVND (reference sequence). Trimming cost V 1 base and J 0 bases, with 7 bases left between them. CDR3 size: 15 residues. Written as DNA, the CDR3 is TGTGCCAGTAGTATAGGAGCTTATAGCAATCAGCCCCAGCATTTT. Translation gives CASSIGAYSNQPQHF. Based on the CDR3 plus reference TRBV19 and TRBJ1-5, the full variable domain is DGGITQSPKYLFRKEGQNVTLSCEQNLNHDAMYWYRQDPGQGLRLIYYSQIVNDFQKGDIAEGYSVSREKKESFPLTVTSAQKNPTAFYLCASSIGAYSNQPQHFGDGTRLSIL.

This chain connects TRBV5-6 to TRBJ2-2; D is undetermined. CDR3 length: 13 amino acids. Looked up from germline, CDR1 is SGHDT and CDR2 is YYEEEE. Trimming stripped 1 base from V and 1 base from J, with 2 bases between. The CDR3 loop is CASSLRNTGELFF. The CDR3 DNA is TGTGCCAGCAGCTTGCGGAACACCGGGGAGCTGTTTTTT.

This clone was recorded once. This CDR3 reads CSVILGAKETQYF. The CDR3 DNA follows: TGCAGCGTTATTCTGGGGGCTAAAGAGACCCAGTACTTC. This sequence joins TRBV29-1 and TRBJ2-5; D possibly corresponds to TRBD1 (6 bases). CDR3 length: 13 amino acids. Per germline, CDR1 SQVTM and CDR2 ANQGSEA. Trimming removed 5 bases at V and 3 bases at J, with 13 bases between.